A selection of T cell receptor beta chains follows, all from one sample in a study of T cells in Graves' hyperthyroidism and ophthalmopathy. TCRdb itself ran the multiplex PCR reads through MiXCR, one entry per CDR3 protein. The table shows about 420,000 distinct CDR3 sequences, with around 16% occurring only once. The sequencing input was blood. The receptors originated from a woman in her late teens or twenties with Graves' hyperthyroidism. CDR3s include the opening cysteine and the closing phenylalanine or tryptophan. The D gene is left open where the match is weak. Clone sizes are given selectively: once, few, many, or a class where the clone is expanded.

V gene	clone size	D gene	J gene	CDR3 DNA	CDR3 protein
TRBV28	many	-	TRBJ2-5	TGTGCCAGCAGTTTTCGAGTCGAGACCCAGTACTTC	CASSFRVETQYF
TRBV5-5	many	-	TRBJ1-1	TGTGCCAGCAGCTCAAAATCAAACACTGAAGCTTTCTTT	CASSSKSNTEAFF
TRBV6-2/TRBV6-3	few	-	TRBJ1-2	TGTGCCAGCAGTTACCTTACCGGCAGGGTGCTCGCTAACTATGGCTACACCTTC	CASSYLTGRVLANYGYTF
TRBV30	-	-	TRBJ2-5	TGTGCCTGGAAGGAGGGTGGAGAGACCCAGTACTTC	CAWKEGGETQYF
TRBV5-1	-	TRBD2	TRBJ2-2	TGCGCCAGCAGCCCGGCGGCGGGGGGGCCCGGGGAGCTGTTTTTT	CASSPAAGGPGELFF
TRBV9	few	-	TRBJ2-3	TGTGCCAGCAGCGAACAGCCTGCAGATACGCAGTATTTT	CASSEQPADTQYF
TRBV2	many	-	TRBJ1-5	TGTGCCAGCAGTGAAGGGGCGGCGTACAATCAGCCCCAGCATTTT	CASSEGAAYNQPQHF
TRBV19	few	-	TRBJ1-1	TGTGCCAGTAGTATATCCCAGACAGGAAAGAACACTGAAGCTTTCTTT	CASSISQTGKNTEAFF
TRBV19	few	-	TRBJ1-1	TGTGCCAGTAGTATAGATCCAGGGAGGAACACTGAAGCTTTCTTT	CASSIDPGRNTEAFF
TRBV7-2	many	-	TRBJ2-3	TGTGCCAGCAGCCCTCACCTTCCGAGACTGATAACAGATACGCAGTATTTT	CASSPHLPRLITDTQYF
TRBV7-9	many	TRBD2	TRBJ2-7	TGTGCCAGCAGCTTAGTCCCGGGACTAGCGCCGGACGAGCAGTACTTC	CASSLVPGLAPDEQYF
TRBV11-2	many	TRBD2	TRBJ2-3	TGTGCCAGCAACCACTACGGGGCGGGAGTGTCAGATACGCAGTATTTT	CASNHYGAGVSDTQYF
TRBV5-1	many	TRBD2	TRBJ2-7	TGCGCCAGCAGCTTGGGGGGACCTAGCTGGGGGGAGGGCCCCCACGAGCAGTACTTC	CASSLGGPSWGEGPHEQYF
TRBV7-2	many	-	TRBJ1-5	TGTGCCAGCAGCTTACGGTTTCCCCAAGATAGCAATCAGCCCCAGCATTTT	CASSLRFPQDSNQPQHF
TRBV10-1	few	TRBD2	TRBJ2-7	TGCGCCAGCAGTGAGTCGAAGGCGGGAGGCGGCGAGCAGTACTTC	CASSESKAGGGEQYF
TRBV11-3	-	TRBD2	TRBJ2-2	TGTGCCAGCAGCCTAATAGCGGGAAGCACCGGGGAGCTGTTTTTT	CASSLIAGSTGELFF
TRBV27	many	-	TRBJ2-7	TGTGCCAGCAGTTTACGTGGGACTTACTTCAGCTCCTACGAGCAGTACTTC	CASSLRGTYFSSYEQYF
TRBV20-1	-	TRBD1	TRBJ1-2	TGCAGTGCTAGAGCAAAGACTCCAGGGGGCGCCCCTTTTGACTATGGCTACACCTTC	CSARAKTPGGAPFDYGYTF
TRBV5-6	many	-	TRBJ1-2	TGTGCCAGCAGCTTGGAGGCTCGGACGGGCTACACCTTC	CASSLEARTGYTF
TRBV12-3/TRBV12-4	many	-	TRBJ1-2	TGTGCCAGCAGTTTAGGGAGTCGCAGGGAGCCCTACTATGGCTACACCTTC	CASSLGSRREPYYGYTF
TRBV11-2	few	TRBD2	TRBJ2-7	TGTGCCAGCAGCCTAAGGACTAGCGGGGGCCATATTTACGAGCAGTACTTC	CASSLRTSGGHIYEQYF
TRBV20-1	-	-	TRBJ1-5	TGCAGTGCTATATTAAGGGGGGGCAAAGGCAATCAGCCCCAGCATTTT	CSAILRGGKGNQPQHF